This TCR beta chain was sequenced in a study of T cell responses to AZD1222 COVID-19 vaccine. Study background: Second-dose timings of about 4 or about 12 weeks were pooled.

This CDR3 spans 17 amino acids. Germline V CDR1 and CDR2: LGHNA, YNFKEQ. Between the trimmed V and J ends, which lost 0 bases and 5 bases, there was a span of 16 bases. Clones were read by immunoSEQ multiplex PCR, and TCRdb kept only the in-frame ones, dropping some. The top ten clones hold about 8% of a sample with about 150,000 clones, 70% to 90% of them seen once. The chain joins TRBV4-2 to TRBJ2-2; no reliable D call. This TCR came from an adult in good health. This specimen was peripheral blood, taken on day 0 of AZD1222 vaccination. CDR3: CASSQDSEFLETGELFF. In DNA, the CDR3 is TGTGCCAGCAGCCAAGATAGTGAGTTCCTGGAGACCGGGGAGCTGTTTTTT.